A single sample is the source of the 20 T cell receptor beta chains below, sequenced in a study of T cell repertoires in cytomegalovirus infection. TCRdb re-called the reads with MiXCR, one entry per CDR3 protein. The table includes around 740,000 distinct CDR3 sequences, 35% detected once. The sequenced sample was PBMCs. The receptors originated from a human donor in good health (CMV status not recorded). Some clones in this sample may be carry-over from other donors' samples.

In its sample, this clonotype was seen a few times. This sequence joins TRBV20-1 and TRBJ1-5, with a possible D match to TRBD1 (6 bases). The CDR3 length is 15 residues. The germline CDR1 and CDR2 sequences are DFQATT and SNEGSKA (reference sequence). The ends were cut back, 6 bases at V and 5 bases at J, with 20 bases in the middle. This CDR3 reads CSAITRGSKDQPQHF. DNA for the CDR3: TGCAGTGCAATAACCAGGGGATCCAAGGATCAGCCCCAGCATTTT.

The V and J genes are TRBV6-6 and TRBJ1-4; TRBD1 matches at 8 bases. The ends lost 8 bases at V and 6 bases at J; junction bases unmatched: 8. CDR3 size: 14 residues. Germline CDR1 MNHNY, CDR2 SVGAGI (reference sequence). The CDR3 loop is CASGRTGQDEKLFF. Here the CDR3 DNA reads TGTGCCAGCGGGAGGACAGGGCAAGATGAAAAACTGTTTTTT.

This clonotype was counted between two and nine times. The V and J genes are TRBV28 and TRBJ1-4; D is ambiguous. Deletions cut 6 bases from V and 8 bases from J, with 7 bases between. The germline V gene encodes CDR1 MDHEN and CDR2 SYDVKM. This CDR3 spans 11 amino acids. CDR3 region: CASSYDEKLFF. CDR3 coding DNA: TGTGCCAGCAGCTATGACGAAAAACTGTTTTTT.

The genes are TRBV20-1 and TRBJ1-4; 7 positions agree with TRBD1. The V gene end was trimmed by 4 bases and the J gene end by 3 bases; junction bases not matched to a gene: 5. CDR3 size: 14 residues. CDR1 and CDR2 from the germline V gene are DFQATT and SNEGSKA (reference sequence). The CDR3 DNA sequence: TGCAGTGCTACCAGACAGGGCGCTAATGAAAAACTGTTTTTT. Translation gives CSATRQGANEKLFF.

The CDR3 nucleotides read TGTGCCAGCAGTTTAGGTCGAGCGGACAATGAGCAGTTCTTC. This encodes CASSLGRADNEQFF. The V gene is TRBV27, the J gene TRBJ2-1, with a tentative D call TRBD2 (5 bases). In germline, CDR1 is MNHEY, CDR2 SMNVEV (reference sequence). CDR3 length: 14 residues. Trimming pared 2 bases from V and 5 bases from J, leaving 10 bases between.

The gene calls are TRBV7-3 and TRBJ2-5, with 8 bases fitting TRBD1. J lost 4 bases, V lost 5 bases, and 9 bases had no gene match. Germline V lookup: CDR1 SGHTA, CDR2 FQGTGA. This CDR3 contains 15 residues. CDR3 bases: TGTGCCAGCAGCCGGACAGGGCGATTAGTAGAGACCCAGTACTTC. Protein sequence: CASSRTGRLVETQYF.

This clonotype has only a few counts. V gene TRBV12-3 or TRBV12-4 combines with J gene TRBJ2-1; 7 bases match TRBD2. This CDR3 spans 16 amino acids. V lost 5 bases, J lost 4 bases, and 11 bases stayed unmatched. Here the CDR3 DNA reads TGTGCCAGCAGTCATCTCGGCGGGAGTTATTACAATGAGCAGTTCTTC. This encodes CASSHLGGSYYNEQFF.

This clonotype was seen ten or more times. The V and J genes are TRBV7-2 and TRBJ2-4, with 9 positions matching TRBD1. Trimming at V came to 1 base and at J to 6 bases, leaving 10 bases not matched to a gene. Germline V gives CDR1 SGHTA, CDR2 FQGNSA. The CDR3 is 17 residues long. This CDR3 is CASSLGPRTGAINIQYF. Written as DNA, the CDR3 is TGTGCCAGCAGCTTAGGGCCCCGGACAGGGGCGATAAACATTCAGTACTTC. Together with reference TRBV7-2 and TRBJ2-4, the CDR3 gives the full variable domain: GAGVSQSPSNKVTEKGKDVELRCDPISGHTALYWYRQSLGQGLEFLIYFQGNSAPDKSGLPSDRFSAERTGGSVSTLTIQRTQQEDSAVYLCASSLGPRTGAINIQYFGAGTRLSVL.

This clonotype was counted only a few times. The chain carries TRBV4-1 and TRBJ1-2; D gene unclear. Germline V gives CDR1 MGHRA, CDR2 YSYEKL. V lost 0 bases and J 3 bases, leaving 26 bases between the germline ends. This CDR3 is 20 amino acids long. CDR3 in amino acids: CASSQDKRSHSRLIYYGYTF. In nucleotides, the CDR3 is TGCGCCAGCAGCCAAGATAAACGGAGTCACTCCCGCCTTATTTACTATGGCTACACCTTC.

The rearrangement joins TRBV18 to TRBJ1-1; D might be TRBD1 (5 bases). Trimming cost V 4 bases and J 2 bases, with 14 bases left between them. This CDR3 has 15 amino acids. The germline gives CDR1 KGHSH, CDR2 LQKENI. Here the CDR3 DNA reads TGTGCCAGCTCACAAAAAGGGACGGTAAACACTGAAGCTTTCTTT. Translating gives CASSQKGTVNTEAFF.

Many counts were recorded for this clonotype. The V and J genes are TRBV6-1 and TRBJ1-1; D uncertain. Trimming stripped 6 bases from V and 4 bases from J, with 15 bases between. CDR3 length equals 14 residues. Germline-derived CDR1 and CDR2 are MNHNS and SASEGT. Here the CDR3 reads CASRATTVGTEAFF. CDR3 DNA: TGTGCCAGCAGAGCAACAACCGTGGGCACTGAAGCTTTCTTT.

This clonotype was seen just once. The chain employs TRBV9 and TRBJ1-5; D not resolved. Germline CDR1 SGDLS, CDR2 YYNGEE. V lost 0 bases to trimming and J lost 7 bases, with 11 bases between them. There are 14 residues in the CDR3. CDR3 bases: TGTGCCAGCAGCGTAGCACCGTCGGCGCAGCCCCAGCATTTT. It yields the protein CASSVAPSAQPQHF.

Ten or more counts support this clonotype. The DNA for the CDR3 is TGTGCCAGCAGTTTCATCCCCGCCTGGAGACAGTCCTCTGGAAACACCATATATTTT. This gives the protein CASSFIPAWRQSSGNTIYF. The chain employs TRBV12-3 or TRBV12-4 and TRBJ1-3; D perhaps matches TRBD1 (5 bases). Trimming pared 3 bases from V and 0 bases from J, leaving 21 bases between. The length of the CDR3 is 19 residues.

The genes are TRBV12-3 or TRBV12-4 and TRBJ2-5; 8 bases match TRBD1. The CDR3 extends over 14 amino acids. V was pared by 4 bases and J by 7 bases, with 8 bases of the junction left unmatched. CDR3 sequence: CASSYGQGGGTQYF. The DNA of the CDR3 is TGTGCCAGCAGTTACGGACAGGGTGGAGGGACCCAGTACTTC.

The sample holds many counts of this clonotype. The gene calls are TRBV12-3 or TRBV12-4 and TRBJ1-4; no firm D call. The V and J ends lost 2 bases and 6 bases respectively, with 10 bases between them. The CDR3 loop spans 14 amino acids. The CDR3 sequence: CASSLPGFHEKLFF. CDR3 sequence (DNA): TGTGCCAGCAGTTTACCGGGCTTCCATGAAAAACTGTTTTTT.

This clonotype was counted between two and nine times. This chain links TRBV7-9 with TRBJ2-7; TRBD2 agrees at 12 bases. The CDR3 contains 17 residues. Per the germline V gene, CDR1 is SEHNR and CDR2 is FQNEAQ (reference sequence). V lost 4 bases and J lost 4; bases outside the gene matches: 11. CDR3 nucleotide sequence: TGTGCCAGCAGCTCACCCCCTAGCGGGAGGGCCTCATACGAGCAGTACTTC. Encoded protein: CASSSPPSGRASYEQYF.

Notes on this clonotype: Germline is not matched at one junction end, which may reflect a read error. The chain employs TRBV28 and TRBJ1-5; D remains ambiguous. The germline gives CDR1 MDHEN, CDR2 SYDVKM. The length of the CDR3 is 13 residues. The CDR3 nucleotides are TGTGCCAGCAGCCCGGGGAGCAATCATCCCCAGCATTTT. Encoded protein: CASSPGSNHPQHF.

V and J are TRBV29-1 and TRBJ2-3, with D maybe TRBD1 (7 bases). Germline V CDR1 and CDR2: SQVTM, ANQGSEA. Between the trimmed V and J ends, which lost 7 bases and 2 bases, there was a span of 16 bases. The CDR3 length is 14 residues. CDR3 in amino acids: CSGRQGGLTDTQYF. The CDR3 bases are TGCAGCGGTCGACAGGGAGGACTCACAGATACGCAGTATTTT.

This chain joins TRBV27 and TRBJ2-1; 8 bases are a match to TRBD2. Germline V gene data show CDR1 as MNHEY and CDR2 as SMNVEV (reference sequence). The CDR3 runs to 16 residues. Trimming cost V 3 bases and J 8 bases; bases outside gene matches: 12. CDR3: CASSFGRGGNTHEQFF. The CDR3 DNA is TGTGCCAGCAGTTTCGGTCGGGGGGGAAACACACATGAGCAGTTCTTC.

This clonotype occurred a few times. The J gene is TRBJ2-5, the V gene TRBV5-6, with D possibly being TRBD2 (6 bases). V was trimmed by 3 bases and J by 5 bases, leaving 20 bases between them. CDR3 length: 16 amino acids. Germline CDR1 SGHDT, CDR2 YYEEEE. The CDR3 loop is CASSSGDGPAGETQYF. CDR3 nucleotides: TGTGCCAGCAGCTCTGGAGACGGACCGGCGGGGGAGACCCAGTACTTC.